This is a list of T cell receptor beta chains from one sample in a study of T cells in localized non-small cell lung cancer. Produced via immunoSEQ multiplex PCR; TCRdb's table is partial and in-frame only. The profile shows more than 30,000 clones, around 73% of them singletons. Here the sequenced sample was peripheral blood, taken before any cancer treatment. The receptors derive from a male donor older than 55 with stage II squamous cell lung carcinoma. CDR3s include the opening cysteine and the closing phenylalanine or tryptophan. A D gene is named only where the DNA matches it firmly. Clone size is not always given. Where it is, it says once, few, many or a class for expanded clones.

V: TRBV27; D: -; J: TRBJ1-2; length: 14; size: -; CDR3: CASRPGGSPGGYTF; DNA: TGTGCCAGCAGACCGGGGGGGTCCCCGGGCGGCTACACCTTC
V: TRBV19; D: -; J: TRBJ1-1; length: 15; size: -; CDR3: CASSTFGLANTEAFF; DNA: TGTGCCAGTAGTACCTTTGGACTGGCGAACACTGAAGCTTTCTTT
V: TRBV19; D: -; J: TRBJ1-5; length: 15; size: -; CDR3: CASSAPWEDNQPQHF; DNA: TGTGCCAGTAGTGCCCCCTGGGAGGACAATCAGCCCCAGCATTTT
V: TRBV27; D: TRBD2; J: TRBJ2-3; length: 20; size: -; CDR3: CASSAPVGLAGGLPTDTQYF; DNA: TGTGCCAGCAGTGCCCCCGTAGGGCTAGCGGGGGGCCTCCCCACAGATACGCAGTATTTT
V: TRBV6-6; D: -; J: TRBJ1-5; length: 15; size: -; CDR3: CASSYLGQSNQPQHF; DNA: TGTGCCAGCAGTTACCTAGGACAGAGCAATCAGCCCCAGCATTTT
V: TRBV18; D: -; J: TRBJ2-7; length: 15; size: -; CDR3: CASSPEQGISYEQYF; DNA: TGTGCCAGCTCACCAGAACAAGGAATCTCCTACGAGCAGTACTTC
V: TRBV27; D: -; J: TRBJ1-5; length: 15; size: -; CDR3: CASGSQRGGNQPQHF; DNA: TGTGCCAGCGGCTCCCAAAGGGGGGGCAATCAGCCCCAGCATTTT
V: TRBV27; D: -; J: TRBJ2-1; length: 15; size: -; CDR3: CASSVQDFTYNEQFF; DNA: TGTGCCAGCAGTGTCCAGGATTTTACCTACAATGAGCAGTTCTTC
V: TRBV4-2; D: -; J: TRBJ1-4; length: 18; size: -; CDR3: CASSQKTEGTATNEKLFF; DNA: TGTGCCAGCAGCCAGAAGACAGAAGGTACGGCAACTAATGAAAAACTGTTTTTT
V: TRBV6-1; D: -; J: TRBJ1-5; length: 12; size: -; CDR3: CASQDSGQPQHF; DNA: TGTGCCAGCCAGGATTCAGGGCAGCCCCAGCATTTT
V: TRBV5-6; D: -; J: TRBJ1-5; length: 15; size: few; CDR3: CASSLEGYSNQPQHF; DNA: TGTGCCAGCAGCTTGGAGGGGTATAGCAATCAGCCCCAGCATTTT
V: TRBV6-5; D: -; J: TRBJ1-5; length: 15; size: -; CDR3: CASSYAAYSNQPQHF; DNA: TGTGCCAGCAGTTACGCGGCATATAGCAATCAGCCCCAGCATTTT
V: TRBV7-2; D: -; J: TRBJ2-7; length: 15; size: -; CDR3: CASSLHSDPFYEQYF; DNA: TGTGCCAGCAGCTTGCACAGCGATCCCTTCTACGAGCAGTACTTC
V: TRBV5-8; D: -; J: TRBJ2-5; length: 15; size: -; CDR3: CASSLEGGEQETQYF; DNA: TGTGCCAGCAGCTTGGAGGGGGGCGAACAAGAGACCCAGTACTTC
V: TRBV5-6; D: -; J: TRBJ1-5; length: 14; size: once; CDR3: CASSLANQDQPQHF; DNA: TGTGCCAGCAGCTTGGCCAATCAGGACCAGCCCCAGCATTTT
V: TRBV27; D: -; J: TRBJ1-5; length: 14; size: -; CDR3: CASSGVASNQPQHF; DNA: TGTGCCAGCTCGGGGGTGGCTAGCAATCAGCCCCAGCATTTT
V: TRBV7-9; D: -; J: TRBJ2-4; length: 13; size: -; CDR3: CASSFSDGGFQYF; DNA: TGTGCCAGCAGCTTCTCGGACGGGGGTTTTCAGTACTTC
V: TRBV7-9; D: -; J: TRBJ2-1; length: 15; size: -; CDR3: CASSPAASWGNEQFF; DNA: TGTGCCAGCAGCCCAGCGGCCTCTTGGGGCAATGAGCAGTTCTTC
V: TRBV5-1; D: -; J: TRBJ1-4; length: 13; size: once; CDR3: CASSLTGLRDLFF; DNA: TGCGCCAGCAGCTTGACCGGGCTAAGGGATTTGTTTTTT
V: TRBV11-3; D: -; J: TRBJ1-1; length: 14; size: -; CDR3: CASSLAAAGTEAFF; DNA: TGTGCCAGCAGCTTAGCGGCCGCCGGTACTGAAGCTTTCTTT
V: TRBV7-6; D: -; J: TRBJ2-3; length: 15; size: -; CDR3: CASSPRVGGADTQYF; DNA: TGTGCCAGCAGCCCTAGGGTTGGGGGGGCGGATACGCAGTATTTT
V: TRBV7-2; D: -; J: TRBJ2-7; length: 14; size: -; CDR3: CASSPRGISYEQYF; DNA: TGTGCCAGCAGCCCAAGGGGAATTTCCTACGAGCAGTACTTC
V: TRBV4-2; D: -; J: TRBJ2-3; length: 12; size: -; CDR3: CASSQDRGTQYF; DNA: TGTGCCAGCAGCCAAGATCGGGGTACGCAGTATTTT
V: TRBV5-1; D: -; J: TRBJ1-2; length: 13; size: few; CDR3: CASSLGETSGYTF; DNA: TGCGCCAGCAGCTTGGGTGAGACGTCTGGCTACACCTTC
V: TRBV4-1; D: -; J: TRBJ1-1; length: 15; size: once; CDR3: CASSHRSAMNTEAFF; DNA: TGCGCCAGCAGCCACCGGTCAGCCATGAACACTGAAGCTTTCTTT
V: TRBV6-5; D: TRBD2; J: TRBJ2-7; length: 12; size: -; CDR3: CASRSSGYEQYF; DNA: TGTGCCAGCAGATCTAGCGGATACGAGCAGTACTTC
V: TRBV6-5; D: TRBD2; J: TRBJ2-1; length: 15; size: -; CDR3: CASSYGGPGRDEQFF; DNA: TGTGCCAGCAGTTATGGCGGTCCCGGGAGGGATGAGCAGTTCTTC
V: TRBV19; D: -; J: TRBJ1-3; length: 15; size: -; CDR3: CASSIVGQSGNTIYF; DNA: TGTGCCAGTAGTATCGTCGGACAGTCTGGAAACACCATATATTTT
V: TRBV7-7; D: TRBD1; J: TRBJ2-5; length: 15; size: -; CDR3: CASSRRGQGGETQYF; DNA: TGTGCTAGCAGCCGACGTGGACAGGGTGGGGAGACCCAGTACTTC
V: TRBV28; D: -; J: TRBJ2-5; length: 12; size: -; CDR3: CASGPLGGTQYF; DNA: TGTGCCAGCGGACCGTTGGGTGGAACCCAGTACTTC
V: TRBV6-1; D: -; J: TRBJ1-6; length: 14; size: -; CDR3: CASSAGPYNSPLHF; DNA: TGTGCCAGCAGTGCAGGTCCCTATAATTCACCCCTCCACTTT
V: TRBV19; D: -; J: TRBJ2-7; length: 14; size: -; CDR3: CASSRQETSYEQYF; DNA: TGTGCCAGTAGTCGCCAAGAAACCTCCTACGAGCAGTACTTC
V: TRBV11-2; D: TRBD1; J: TRBJ1-2; length: 14; size: -; CDR3: CASSPLTGNYGYTF; DNA: TGTGCCAGCAGCCCACTGACAGGGAACTATGGCTACACCTTC
V: TRBV7-2; D: -; J: TRBJ2-7; length: 13; size: -; CDR3: CASGGRRGYEQYF; DNA: TGTGCCAGCGGGGGACGGAGGGGCTACGAGCAGTACTTC
V: TRBV27; D: TRBD2; J: TRBJ2-3; length: 16; size: -; CDR3: CASRSSGGPRSDTQYF; DNA: TGTGCCAGCAGATCCAGCGGGGGGCCCCGATCAGATACGCAGTATTTT
V: TRBV9; D: -; J: TRBJ2-1; length: 13; size: -; CDR3: CASSTAYRNEQFF; DNA: TGTGCCAGCAGCACAGCTTACCGAAATGAGCAGTTCTTC
V: TRBV7-9; D: -; J: TRBJ1-1; length: 13; size: -; CDR3: CASSPRGGSEAFF; DNA: TGTGCCAGCAGCCCTAGGGGGGGCAGTGAAGCTTTCTTT
V: TRBV2; D: -; J: TRBJ1-1; length: 13; size: -; CDR3: CASSEGPDTEAFF; DNA: TGTGCCAGCAGTGAAGGGCCAGACACTGAAGCTTTCTTT
V: TRBV5-4; D: TRBD2; J: TRBJ2-3; length: 19; size: few; CDR3: CASSLAGLAGGPSTDTQYF; DNA: TGTGCCAGCAGCTTGGCGGGGTTAGCGGGGGGCCCTAGCACAGATACGCAGTATTTT
V: TRBV7-8; D: -; J: TRBJ1-4; length: 15; size: -; CDR3: CASSRAGVFDEKLFF; DNA: TGTGCCAGCAGTCGTGCAGGGGTGTTCGATGAAAAACTGTTTTTT
V: TRBV6-1; D: -; J: TRBJ2-3; length: 13; size: -; CDR3: CASSSPATDTQYF; DNA: TGTGCCAGCAGCTCCCCGGCCACAGATACGCAGTATTTT
V: TRBV6-5; D: -; J: TRBJ2-3; length: 16; size: -; CDR3: CASSYSWGGYTDTQYF; DNA: TGTGCCAGCAGTTACTCGTGGGGCGGTTACACAGATACGCAGTATTTT
V: TRBV7-3; D: -; J: TRBJ2-2; length: 15; size: -; CDR3: CASSPGRRSTGELFF; DNA: TGTGCCAGCAGCCCCGGACGGAGGAGCACCGGGGAGCTGTTTTTT
V: TRBV5-6; D: -; J: TRBJ1-2; length: 13; size: -; CDR3: CASSAADRNGYTF; DNA: TGTGCCAGCAGCGCCGCCGACAGGAATGGCTACACCTTC
V: TRBV6-5; D: -; J: TRBJ2-7; length: 13; size: few; CDR3: CASRRDTVYEQYF; DNA: TGTGCCAGCAGGCGAGACACGGTCTACGAGCAGTACTTC
V: TRBV5-1; D: TRBD1; J: TRBJ1-2; length: 15; size: -; CDR3: CASSPLTGGDDGYTF; DNA: TGCGCCAGCAGCCCCTTGACAGGGGGCGACGATGGCTACACCTTC
V: TRBV6-1; D: -; J: TRBJ1-4; length: 18; size: -; CDR3: CASSEALGLGVWAEKLFF; DNA: TGTGCCAGCAGTGAAGCTCTGGGTTTGGGGGTTTGGGCTGAAAAACTGTTTTTT
V: TRBV11-2; D: TRBD2; J: TRBJ2-7; length: 15; size: -; CDR3: CASNRIAGSSYEQYF; DNA: TGTGCCAGCAACAGAATAGCGGGGAGCTCCTACGAGCAGTACTTC
V: TRBV27; D: TRBD2; J: TRBJ2-5; length: 15; size: -; CDR3: CASSRKGLAEETQYF; DNA: TGTGCCAGCAGCCGAAAAGGACTAGCGGAAGAGACCCAGTACTTC
V: TRBV19; D: TRBD1; J: TRBJ2-1; length: 14; size: once; CDR3: CASSIRDRDDEQFF; DNA: TGTGCCAGTAGTATCCGGGACAGGGACGATGAGCAGTTCTTC
V: TRBV19; D: -; J: TRBJ1-2; length: 13; size: few; CDR3: CASRKDGTFGYTF; DNA: TGTGCCAGTAGAAAGGACGGGACTTTTGGCTACACCTTC
V: TRBV19; D: -; J: TRBJ1-5; length: 12; size: once; CDR3: CASSIRNQPQHF; DNA: TGTGCCAGTAGTATCCGCAATCAGCCCCAGCATTTT
V: TRBV7-3; D: TRBD2; J: TRBJ2-5; length: 17; size: -; CDR3: CASSPTGTSGSGETQYF; DNA: TGTGCCAGCAGCCCTACTGGGACTAGCGGGAGCGGTGAGACCCAGTACTTC
V: TRBV21-1; D: -; J: TRBJ2-4; length: 14; size: -; CDR3: CASSNRAGENIQYF; DNA: TGTGCCAGCAGCAACCGGGCAGGTGAAAACATTCAGTACTTC